This TCR beta chain was captured in a study of cytomegalovirus exposure and HLA in healthy donors. Looking at the study overall: Around 85 million unique TCRs from HLA-typed donors were held in an early data release.

Study results and caveats: Follow-up analysis seemed to connect common viral pathogens with several of the most significant clusters identified. TCR beta sequences reportedly predicted most subjects' HLA-A and HLA-B alleles accurately.

About this clone itself: Its antigen is currently unknown.

Each donor was healthy, and each was a bone marrow donor. PCR was performed using 60 Vbeta and 13 Jbeta primers. Data came from immunoSEQ multiplex PCR; TCRdb stores just in-frame clones and leaves some out. This repertoire shows some 67,000 clones, around 78% found once; its top ten account for more than 7.5%. The V gene's germline CDR1 is SGHRS and CDR2 YFSETQ. This CDR3 region has 15 residues. The V gene end was trimmed by 2 bases and the J gene end by 9 bases; junction bases not matched to a gene: 4. The TCR sequence derives from a middle-aged man in good health and CMV-seronegative. The V and J genes are TRBV5-1 and TRBJ2-1; 14 nucleotides match TRBD2. The specimen sequenced was PBMCs. The CDR3 sequence is CASSFGLAGGSEQFF. The CDR3 nucleotides read TGCGCCAGCAGCTTCGGACTAGCGGGGGGTAGTGAGCAGTTCTTC.